What follows describes a single TCR beta chain. Its antigen is still unknown. The sample belongs to a study of cytomegalovirus exposure and HLA in healthy donors. The overall study: From donors who were HLA-typed, an early data release held around 85 million unique TCRs.

The PCR contained 60 Vbeta and 13 Jbeta primers. Profiling relied on immunoSEQ multiplex PCR, and the TCRdb table lists in-frame clones only, not all of them. The sample lists around 150,000 clones, 60% to 80% occurring once. Findings and limits, study-wide: The authors reported that TCR beta sequences could predict HLA-A and HLA-B alleles. These predictions were accurate for most subjects in the first cohort.

The CDR3 runs to 15 residues. Germline CDR1 is SQVTM and CDR2 is ANQGSEA. V shed 1 base and J 2 bases; nucleotides not matched to a gene: 5. The rearrangement joins TRBV29-1 to TRBJ2-5; 9 nucleotides line up with TRBD2. This sequence originates from a male donor in good health and CMV-seronegative. The specimen was PBMCs. CDR3 in DNA: TGCAGCGTTGAAGTCGCGGGGGGGCAACAAGAGACCCAGTACTTC. Amino acids: CSVEVAGGQQETQYF.